Below, one T cell receptor beta chain is given with its context. Antigen specificity is unknown. This entry is derived from a study of shared clonotypes between healthy human individuals. V lost 4 bases to trimming and J lost 8 bases; unmatched junction nucleotides: 6. The CDR3 is 14 residues long. From germline, CDR1 is SGHKS and CDR2 YYEKEE (reference sequence). On sorted subsets, replicate PCRs used 150 to 250 ng DNA, or some 27,000 T cell genomes. The data were produced by immunoSEQ multiplex PCR, yet TCRdb's version contains in-frame clones alone and is incomplete. In the table there are over 2 million clones, 85% to 95% of which are singletons. Notes on the study in general: Enrolling few donors narrowed the genetic and exposure-history diversity that was represented.

The receptor was derived from a man between 18 and 35 years old in good health. Some clones in this sample may be carry-over from other donors' samples. Sequenced: naive CD4+ T cells from PBMCs. Regarding subset: CD45RA+ positively selected. The chain couples TRBV5-5 to TRBJ1-4; 9 nucleotides match TRBD1. The CDR3 reads CASSTGTGPEKLFF. The CDR3, as DNA: TGTGCCAGCAGCACTGGGACAGGGCCCGAAAAACTGTTTTTT.